This T cell receptor beta chain was retrieved from a study of blood T cells in healthy people across ages. Findings and caveats of the study: Both naive CD4+ cell counts and diversity were greater in long-lived donors than in aged donors. Getting older went along with TCR beta diversity per million T cells dropping roughly linearly.

This clonotype has only a few counts. Antigen specificity is unknown. The CDR3 runs to 14 residues. V lost 5 bases and J lost 3; bases outside the gene matches: 3. The second PCR ran 7 to 11 cycles with a sample-barcoded 5' primer and J-beta primers. TCRdb independently ran MiXCR on the 5' RACE reads; one entry per CDR3 protein. This sample has 700,000 or so distinct CDR3 sequences, with about 43% found just once. Sequencing input: blood. The chain links TRBV12-3 or TRBV12-4 to TRBJ2-7, with 11 bases that match TRBD2. This clonotype was obtained from a man older than 75 in good health. The CDR3 DNA reads TGTGCCAGCAGTCCTAGCGGGGGGCACTACGAGCAGTACTTC. Protein: CASSPSGGHYEQYF.